The next 10 T cell receptor beta chains were all read from a single sample in a study of neurological immune-mediated disorders (dated by TCRdb to about 2019). Receptor libraries were prepared by 5' RACE. Instrument on record: Illumina HiSeq 2500. Through fastp at Q25 and MiXCR, TCRdb rebuilt clones from the public reads, retaining in-frame beta chains. Under each unique CDR3 protein, matching rows form one entry showing the most common genes and DNA. In all, the sample holds 27,000 or so distinct CDR3 sequences, and approximately 15% of those were seen once. Roughly a quarter of the sample goes to the ten largest clones. The sample comprised PBMCs. All receptors derive from a man aged 65 to 85 in good health.

This clonotype was recorded at least ten times. This chain joins TRBV20-1 and TRBJ1-5; TRBD1 matches at 8 bases. CDR3 length equals 18 residues. V dropped 5 bases and J dropped 2; count of bases not matched to a gene: 17. CDR1 is DFQATT, CDR2 SNEGSKA, per germline (reference sequence). Written as DNA, the CDR3 is TGCAGTGCTGCGCCGGGACAGGTTTTTCGGATTGGCAATCAGCCCCAGCATTTT. Its translation: CSAAPGQVFRIGNQPQHF.

This clonotype has ten or more counts. The V and J genes are TRBV20-1 and TRBJ2-3, with 8 bases aligning to TRBD2. CDR1 is DFQATT and CDR2 is SNEGSKA in the germline V gene (reference sequence). V trimming: 6 bases; J trimming: 1 base; junction bases outside the gene matches: 9. The CDR3 has 15 residues. The CDR3 coding sequence is TGCAGTGCGCCTACTTCGGGGGGGGGCACAGATACGCAGTATTTT. Its translation is CSAPTSGGGTDTQYF.

This clonotype has at least ten counts. The rearrangement uses TRBV12-3 or TRBV12-4 and TRBJ2-3, with D perhaps TRBD1 (5 bases). The CDR3 has 15 residues. V gave up 7 bases and J gave up 1 base, with 15 bases separating them. The CDR3 loop is CASTPGLAGTDTQYF. DNA for the CDR3: TGTGCCAGCACCCCAGGGCTGGCGGGCACAGATACGCAGTATTTT.

The table lists this clonotype with many counts. A much larger clone lies one base from this, so it may be a read error. CDR3 region: CVSSLGRDRGYNEQFF. Here the CDR3 DNA reads TGTGTCAGCAGTTTAGGCCGGGACAGGGGCTACAATGAGCAGTTCTTC. V usage is TRBV12-3 or TRBV12-4 and J usage is TRBJ2-1; 10 bases agree with TRBD1. There are 16 residues in the CDR3.

At least ten counts were recorded for this clonotype. The chain recombines TRBV27 with TRBJ1-6; 7 bases align to TRBD1. CDR1 MNHEY and CDR2 SMNVEV come from the germline V gene (reference sequence). V shed 4 bases and J 2 bases; nucleotides not matched to a gene: 5. The CDR3 length is 16 residues. The DNA of the CDR3 is TGTGCCAGCAGTTCCCCACAGGGGCCCTATAATTCACCCCTCCACTTT. Protein product: CASSSPQGPYNSPLHF.

The table lists this clonotype with a count of one. This chain joins TRBV5-1 and TRBJ2-3; D is possibly TRBD2 (6 bases). CDR1 is SGHRS and CDR2 is YFSETQ in the germline V gene. V was clipped by 4 bases and J by 0 bases, with 12 bases between them. This CDR3 contains 15 residues. The CDR3 is CASSQGLGSTDTQYF. The CDR3 nucleotides are TGCGCCAGCAGCCAGGGACTCGGTAGCACAGATACGCAGTATTTT.

This clonotype showed up many times. The chain couples TRBV4-2 to TRBJ2-3; D is unclear. V was trimmed by 3 bases and J by 5 bases, leaving 18 bases between them. The CDR3 spans 16 residues. Germline-derived CDR1 and CDR2 are LGHNA and YNFKEQ. The CDR3 spells CASSQTLVAGRDTQYF. CDR3 coding DNA: TGTGCCAGCAGCCAGACCCTTGTTGCCGGTCGAGATACGCAGTATTTT.

This clonotype was detected many times. The chain has TRBV11-2 and TRBJ2-7; 7 bases match TRBD1. The CDR3 consists of 15 residues. J was trimmed by 0 bases and V by 3 bases; bases with no gene match: 5. The germline V gene encodes CDR1 SGHAT and CDR2 FQNNGV. CDR3 residues: CASSFRGGASYEQYF. In DNA, the CDR3 is TGTGCCAGCAGCTTCCGAGGGGGCGCCTCCTACGAGCAGTACTTC.

This clonotype rates as large. The chain uses TRBV5-1 and TRBJ2-5, with D perhaps given as TRBD1 or TRBD2 (5 bases each). V shed 2 bases and J shed 1 base, with 12 bases lying between them. In germline, CDR1 is SGHRS, CDR2 YFSETQ. There are 15 residues in the CDR3. The CDR3 here is CASSFRDPAQETQYF. CDR3 nucleotide sequence: TGCGCCAGCAGCTTCAGGGACCCCGCCCAAGAGACCCAGTACTTC.

The table lists this clonotype with many counts. This rearrangement joins TRBV10-3 to TRBJ2-5; D is unclear. Trimming cost V 3 bases and J 3 bases, with 5 bases left between them. The CDR3 contains 12 residues. Germline assignment: CDR1 ENHRY and CDR2 SYGVKD. The CDR3 here is CAISDKEETQYF. DNA of the CDR3: TGTGCCATCAGTGACAAGGAAGAGACCCAGTACTTC.